These 14 T cell receptor beta chains were sequenced from one sample in a study of cytomegalovirus exposure and HLA in healthy donors (dated by TCRdb to about 2017). The library was made by the immunoSEQ multiplex PCR assay. For the multiplex PCR, a mixture combining 60 forward primers for TCR Vbeta segments and 13 reverse primers for TCR Jbeta segments was used. Drawn from immuneACCESS, this table holds only the in-frame rearrangements with V and J called that TCRdb kept. Clones are partly lost; checked studies trace under half to an unresolved V gene and leave the rest unexplained. The sample table lists approximately 85,000 clones, about 80% of them with a count of one. The ten top clones hold 32% of the sample. Input material: PBMCs. The receptors come from a man aged 50 to 59 in good health and CMV-seropositive.

The chain carries TRBV6-4 and TRBJ1-6; possible D gene TRBD1, 5 bases. The CDR3 runs 16 residues. Germline CDR1 reads MRHNA; CDR2 reads SNTAGT. With 6 bases removed from V and 0 bases from J, the gap between germline ends came to 12 bases. The CDR3 sequence is CASRNRTNSYNSPLHF. In DNA form, the CDR3 reads TGTGCCAGCAGGAACAGGACAAACTCCTATAATTCACCCCTCCACTTT.

The chain links TRBV4-1 to TRBJ2-1, with a tentative D call TRBD1 (5 bases). This CDR3 region has 11 residues. The germline gives CDR1 MGHRA, CDR2 YSYEKL. With 5 bases removed from V and 7 bases from J, the gap between germline ends came to 6 bases. The CDR3 region is CASSDSNEQFF. The CDR3 bases are TGCGCCAGCAGCGACAGTAATGAGCAGTTCTTC.

V usage is TRBV19 and J usage is TRBJ1-2; D call uncertain. Germline V gene lookup returns CDR1 LNHDA and CDR2 SQIVND (reference sequence). CDR3 length: 13 amino acids. Between the trimmed V and J ends, which lost 6 bases and 11 bases, there was a span of 19 bases. The CDR3 DNA sequence: TGTGCCAGTAGCTTTGCCTCGAGGTTATCTTACACCTTC. Its translation is CASSFASRLSYTF.

This clone was counted a few times. V and J are TRBV5-4 and TRBJ2-1; the D gene is possibly TRBD2 (5 bases). Germline V gene lookup returns CDR1 SGHNT and CDR2 YYREEE (reference sequence). CDR3 size: 15 residues. V was shortened by 3 bases and J by 6 bases, with 16 bases between the two germline ends. The CDR3 is CASSSARAASNEQFF. CDR3 DNA sequence: TGTGCCAGCAGCTCGGCGAGGGCAGCGTCCAATGAGCAGTTCTTC.

V gene TRBV6-1 combines with J gene TRBJ1-5, with TRBD1 as a possible D gene (6 bases). V dropped 8 bases and J dropped 3 bases, with 11 bases sitting between them. Germline assignment: CDR1 MNHNS and CDR2 SASEGT. The CDR3 has 13 amino acids. This chain's CDR3 is CASGQNINQPQHF. As DNA, the CDR3 is TGTGCCAGCGGACAGAACATCAATCAGCCCCAGCATTTT.

This chain joins TRBV19 and TRBJ2-1; maybe TRBD2 (6 bases). Germline V CDR1 and CDR2: LNHDA, SQIVND (reference sequence). This CDR3 is 15 amino acids long. V lost 7 bases and J lost 3, with 16 bases in between. As DNA, the CDR3 is TGTGCCAGTAAATCGGCGGGACCCTTCTACAATGAGCAGTTCTTC. It is translated as CASKSAGPFYNEQFF.

The V gene is TRBV7-9, the J gene TRBJ1-1, with D perhaps matching TRBD1 (6 bases). Germline lookup yields CDR1 SEHNR and CDR2 FQNEAQ (reference sequence). Trimming shortened V by 3 bases and J by 0 bases, and 11 bases separated the two germline ends. The CDR3 is 15 residues long. CDR3 coding DNA: TGTGCCAGCAGCTTTTCACGGGACATGAACACTGAAGCTTTCTTT. Residues: CASSFSRDMNTEAFF.

V and J are TRBV5-4 and TRBJ2-7; TRBD1 agrees at 11 bases. Germline V gene data show CDR1 as SGHNT and CDR2 as YYREEE (reference sequence). This CDR3 has 14 amino acids. Trimming took 4 bases from V and 3 from J; bases not matched to a gene: 3. CDR3 in DNA: TGTGCCAGCAGCCAGGACAGGGGGCTCTACGAGCAGTACTTC. This translates into CASSQDRGLYEQYF. Full variable domain (missing parts from reference TRBV5-4 and TRBJ2-7): ETGVTQSPTHLIKTRGQQVTLRCSSQSGHNTVSWYQQALGQGPQFIFQYYREEENGRGNFPPRFSGLQFPNYSSELNVNALELDDSALYLCASSQDRGLYEQYFGPGTRLTVT.

This clone turned up a few times. The CDR3 DNA reads TGTGCCAGCACCCGCCCCCATGGCATCTCTGGAAACACCATATATTTT. It encodes CASTRPHGISGNTIYF. The genes are TRBV6-6 and TRBJ1-3; no definite D call. The CDR3 totals 16 residues. V gave up 7 bases and J gave up 0 bases, with 16 bases separating them. Germline CDR1 MNHNY, CDR2 SVGAGI (reference sequence).

This clone is categorized as medium-sized. The chain recombines TRBV7-9 with TRBJ2-5, with 9 bases that match TRBD2. Germline assignment: CDR1 SEHNR and CDR2 FQNEAQ (reference sequence). The V gene end was trimmed by 4 bases and the J gene end by 1 base; junction bases not matched to a gene: 13. The CDR3 runs 18 residues. CDR3 in amino acids: CASSSLAGRSDSQETQYF. Here the CDR3 DNA reads TGTGCCAGCAGCTCCCTAGCGGGGAGGAGCGATTCCCAAGAGACCCAGTACTTC.

This clone came up a few times. CDR3 sequence reads: CASSPRWDRLMGGYTF. CDR3 sequence (DNA): TGTGCCAGCAGCCCCCGTTGGGACAGGCTAATGGGAGGCTACACCTTC. The V and J genes are TRBV9 and TRBJ1-2, with TRBD1 matching 8 bases. The CDR3 is 16 amino acids. CDR1 SGDLS and CDR2 YYNGEE come from the germline V gene. The ends lost 4 bases at V and 8 bases at J; junction bases unmatched: 16. Supplemented by reference TRBV9 and TRBJ1-2, the full variable domain reads DSGVTQTPKHLITATGQRVTLRCSPRSGDLSVYWYQQSLDQGLQFLIQYYNGEERAKGNILERFSAQQFPDLHSELNLSSLELGDSALYFCASSPRWDRLMGGYTFGSGTRLTVV.

This clone was observed a few times. This chain joins TRBV7-3 and TRBJ2-4; D call uncertain. Trimming cost V 4 bases and J 6 bases, with 16 bases left between them. Germline values: CDR1 SGHTA, CDR2 FQGTGA. The CDR3 covers 15 residues. The DNA for the CDR3 is TGTGCCAGCAGCTCCCAGGCTGACCGGTCAAACATTCAGTACTTC. Its translation: CASSSQADRSNIQYF.

The chain joins TRBV19 to TRBJ1-1, with unresolved D. CDR3 length equals 15 residues. Between the trimmed V and J ends, which lost 6 bases and 1 base, there was a span of 15 bases. The germline V gene has CDR1 LNHDA and CDR2 SQIVND (reference sequence). The CDR3 loop is CASRKGEGWNTEAFF. In DNA form, the CDR3 reads TGTGCCAGTAGAAAGGGAGAGGGTTGGAACACTGAAGCTTTCTTT.

The V and J genes are TRBV18 and TRBJ2-1; TRBD1 might be the D (5 bases). The germline V gene has CDR1 KGHSH and CDR2 LQKENI. The CDR3 is made up of 13 amino acids. V was shortened by 2 bases and J by 8 bases, with 10 bases between the two germline ends. In DNA, the CDR3 is TGTGCCAGCTCACCAACTACAGGCCATGAGCAGTTCTTC. Its protein is CASSPTTGHEQFF.